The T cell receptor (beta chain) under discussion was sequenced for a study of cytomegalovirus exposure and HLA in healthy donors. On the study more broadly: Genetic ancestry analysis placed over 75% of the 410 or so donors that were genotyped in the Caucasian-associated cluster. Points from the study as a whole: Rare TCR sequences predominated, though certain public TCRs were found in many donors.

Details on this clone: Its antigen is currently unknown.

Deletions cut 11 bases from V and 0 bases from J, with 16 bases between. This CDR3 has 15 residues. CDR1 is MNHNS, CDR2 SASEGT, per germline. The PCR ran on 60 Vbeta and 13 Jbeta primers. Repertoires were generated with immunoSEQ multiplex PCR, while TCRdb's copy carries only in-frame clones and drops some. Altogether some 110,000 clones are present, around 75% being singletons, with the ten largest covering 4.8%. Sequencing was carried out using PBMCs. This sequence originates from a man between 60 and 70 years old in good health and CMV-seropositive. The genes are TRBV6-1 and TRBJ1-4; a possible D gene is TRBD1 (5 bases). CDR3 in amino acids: CAVGGGSATNEKLFF. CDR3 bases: TGTGCCGTCGGGGGTGGGAGTGCAACTAATGAAAAACTGTTTTTT.